This TCR beta chain was documented in a study of cytomegalovirus exposure and HLA in healthy donors. Study-level findings and limits: With high specificity and sensitivity, the classifier reportedly diagnosed cytomegalovirus status. Clusters of TCRs from the first cohort tended to co-occur in the 120 or so validation repertoires (as a later analysis found). Cytomegalovirus association was assigned to about 150 TCR beta chains.

V lost 3 bases to trimming and J lost 5 bases, with 6 bases between them. The CDR3 covers 12 residues. Germline lookup yields CDR1 SGHRS and CDR2 YFSETQ. Sequenced by immunoSEQ multiplex PCR; TCRdb stores in-frame clones only, minus some. The data show almost 65,000 clones, 75% to 90% seen once. As regards this clone: Its target is unknown.

This TCR was recovered from a woman younger than 30 in good health and CMV-seronegative. The V call is TRBV5-1, the J call TRBJ2-1; D is ambiguous. What was sequenced was PBMCs. The CDR3 here is CASSSYNNEQFF. The CDR3 nucleotides read TGCGCCAGCAGCTCCTATAACAATGAGCAGTTCTTC.